These 6 T cell receptor beta chains originate from one sample sequenced in a study of siplizumab effects on memory and regulatory T cells. Assay: immunoSEQ multiplex PCR; the TCRdb copy retains only in-frame clones and omits some. The sample shows more than 60,000 clones, roughly 93% of them seen only once. Material: CD8+ T cells sorted from blood. The receptors stem from a human donor in good health.

The chain employs TRBV28 and TRBJ2-7; TRBD1 matches at 9 bases. The V gene's germline CDR1 is MDHEN and CDR2 SYDVKM. The V and J ends lost 4 bases and 6 bases, in that order; junction bases with no gene match: 16. The CDR3 has 17 amino acids. The CDR3 DNA sequence: TGTGCCAGCAGTTCCCTTGGGGACAGGGTGTTTGTAGGCGAGCAGTACTTC. Protein product: CASSSLGDRVFVGEQYF.

J is TRBJ1-1 and V is TRBV7-2; maybe TRBD1 (5 bases). Trimming took off 4 bases at V and 1 base at J, with 7 bases between the two ends. The CDR3 covers 13 residues. The germline V gene encodes CDR1 SGHTA and CDR2 FQGNSA. CDR3 amino acids: CASSSDRNTEAFF. In DNA form, the CDR3 reads TGTGCCAGCAGCTCCGACAGGAACACTGAAGCTTTCTTT.

The V and J genes are TRBV25-1 and TRBJ2-3; 10 nucleotides line up with TRBD2. V dropped 5 bases and J dropped 4; count of bases not matched to a gene: 6. The CDR3 has 15 residues. The V gene's germline CDR1 is MGHDK and CDR2 SYGVNS. The CDR3, as DNA: TGTGCCAGCAGTTCTCTAGCGGGGGATGCAGATACGCAGTATTTT. Protein sequence: CASSSLAGDADTQYF. The full variable domain, rest sourced from reference TRBV25-1 and TRBJ2-3, is EADIYQTPRYLVIGTGKKITLECSQTMGHDKMYWYQQDPGMELHLIHYSYGVNSTEKGDLSSESTVSRIRTEHFPLTLESARPSHTSQYLCASSSLAGDADTQYFGPGTRLTVL.

CDR3 region: CATSSRGNEKLFF. DNA of the CDR3: TGTGCCACCAGCAGCCGGGGGAATGAAAAACTGTTTTTT. The V and J genes are TRBV15 and TRBJ1-4; the D gene is possibly TRBD1 (5 bases). Germline CDR1 and CDR2: LNHNV and YYDKDF (reference sequence). V was shortened by 3 bases and J by 5 bases, with 7 bases between the two germline ends. The CDR3 length is 13 residues.

The rearrangement uses TRBV14 and TRBJ1-1; unclear D gene. In germline, CDR1 is SGHDN, CDR2 FVKESK. The CDR3 loop spans 15 amino acids. The V end lost 2 bases, the J end lost 6 bases, and 16 bases lay between the germline ends. The CDR3 here is CASSQFEVIGAEAFF. The CDR3 DNA reads TGTGCCAGCAGCCAATTTGAGGTTATTGGGGCTGAAGCTTTCTTT.

The rearrangement joins TRBV10-3 to TRBJ2-1, with no clear D. The CDR3 consists of 14 residues. The germline V gene has CDR1 ENHRY and CDR2 SYGVKD. Trimming took 3 bases from V and 4 from J, leaving 10 bases between them. The CDR3 region is CAISDPTLYNEQFF. CDR3 bases: TGTGCCATCAGTGACCCGACACTTTACAATGAGCAGTTCTTC.